The 24 T cell receptor beta chains below all came from one sample that was sequenced in a study of T cell repertoires in cytomegalovirus infection. TCRdb independently ran MiXCR on the reads; one entry per CDR3 protein. Counted here are 250,000 or so distinct CDR3 sequences, 12% occurring once; the ten biggest clones make up 1.5% to 2%. The material sequenced was PBMCs. These receptors all stem from a human donor in good health (CMV status not recorded). Some clones in this sample may be carry-over from other donors' samples.

This clonotype was seen many times. The chain links TRBV7-8 to TRBJ1-6, with 7 bases matching TRBD1. CDR1 and CDR2 (germline): SGHVS, FQNEAQ. The junction had 2 bases not matched to a gene; V was cut back by 5 bases and J by 1 base. The CDR3 is made up of 15 amino acids. CDR3 region: CASSPGGSYNSPLHF. The DNA for the CDR3 is TGTGCCAGCAGCCCAGGGGGGTCCTATAATTCACCCCTCCACTTT.

At least ten counts were recorded for this clonotype. V usage is TRBV28 and J usage is TRBJ2-1; 7 bases align to TRBD1. Trimming took 6 bases from V and 2 from J; bases not matched to a gene: 7. The CDR3 length is 15 residues. Germline CDR1 is MDHEN and CDR2 is SYDVKM. DNA of the CDR3: TGTGCCAGCAGCCTTACCGGGACAGCCTACAATGAGCAGTTCTTC. Protein sequence: CASSLTGTAYNEQFF.

This clonotype came up many times. This chain uses TRBV5-5 with TRBJ1-1; D possibly corresponds to TRBD1 (5 bases). This CDR3 has 13 residues. The ends were cut back, 4 bases at V and 5 bases at J, with 12 bases in the middle. Per germline, CDR1 SGHKS and CDR2 YYEKEE (reference sequence). The CDR3 DNA follows: TGTGCCAGCAGCGCTGCCGGGGGAACTGAAGCTTTCTTT. This encodes CASSAAGGTEAFF.

The genes are TRBV9 and TRBJ1-3; no clear D gene. CDR3 size: 16 residues. Germline V CDR1 and CDR2: SGDLS, YYNGEE. The V end lost 0 bases, the J end lost 2 bases, and 12 bases lay between the germline ends. In nucleotides, the CDR3 is TGTGCCAGCAGCGTAGAAGTGGGAACCACTGGAAACACCATATATTTT. Translated, it gives CASSVEVGTTGNTIYF.

This clonotype was counted many times. The V call is TRBV11-3, the J call TRBJ1-1; a weak D match, TRBD1 (5 bases). Germline lookup yields CDR1 SGHNT and CDR2 YENEEA. The CDR3 has 14 residues. Trimming shortened V by 5 bases and J by 1 base, and 11 bases separated the two germline ends. The CDR3 is CASSRTRENTEAFF. Written as DNA, the CDR3 is TGTGCCAGCAGCCGAACCAGGGAGAACACTGAAGCTTTCTTT.

This clonotype was detected only a few times. The chain combines TRBV5-1 with TRBJ2-7; D may be TRBD1 (5 bases). From germline, CDR1 is SGHRS and CDR2 YFSETQ. The CDR3 covers 12 residues. Trimming pared 0 bases from V and 8 bases from J, leaving 9 bases between. The CDR3 loop reads CASSLATGQQYF. In nucleotides, the CDR3 is TGCGCCAGCAGCTTGGCAACAGGACAGCAGTACTTC.

This clonotype has at least ten counts. The chain joins TRBV7-2 to TRBJ1-2, with 10 bases lining up with TRBD1. CDR1 and CDR2 from the germline V gene are SGHTA and FQGNSA. This CDR3 contains 14 residues. The ends lost 5 bases at V and 8 bases at J; junction bases unmatched: 8. The CDR3 loop reads CASSLRQGAGGYTF. CDR3 in DNA: TGTGCCAGCAGCCTTCGACAGGGGGCGGGAGGCTACACCTTC.

The sample holds many counts of this clonotype. This chain connects TRBV7-9 to TRBJ1-2; TRBD1 agrees at 11 bases. Per germline, CDR1 SEHNR and CDR2 FQNEAQ (reference sequence). The CDR3 runs to 16 residues. J gave up 4 bases and V 6 bases, and 10 bases lay outside the gene matches. The CDR3 reads CASSRPGTGGIYGYTF. In nucleotides, the CDR3 is TGTGCCAGCAGTAGACCTGGGACAGGGGGAATCTATGGCTACACCTTC.

A single count supports this clonotype. Because it lacks the conserved phenylalanine or tryptophan at the end, this CDR3 is likely a read error. The chain links TRBV11-3 to TRBJ1-2, with 10 bases lining up with TRBD1. CDR3 length: 13 amino acids. Germline CDR1 reads SGHNT; CDR2 reads YENEEA. CDR3 coding DNA: TGTGCAAGCAGCCCGGACAGGGGGGGAGGCTACACCTTG. Translation: CASSPDRGGGYTL.

The chain employs TRBV19 and TRBJ2-2, with no clear D. Germline V gene data show CDR1 as LNHDA and CDR2 as SQIVND (reference sequence). The CDR3 loop spans 13 amino acids. The V and J ends lost 3 bases and 2 bases respectively, with 4 bases between them. Written as DNA, the CDR3 is TGTGCCAGTAGTATGATCAACACCGGGGAGCTGTTTTTT. As protein: CASSMINTGELFF.

J is TRBJ2-7 and V is TRBV7-4; 10 positions agree with TRBD1. CDR1 and CDR2 from the germline V gene are SGHVT and SQSDAQ. The CDR3 sequence is 15 residues long. The V and J ends lost 5 bases and 0 bases, in that order; junction bases with no gene match: 4. The CDR3 coding sequence is TGTGCCAGCAGCCCTCGGGACAGGGGCTCCTACGAGCAGTACGTC. It codes for CASSPRDRGSYEQYV.

The V and J genes are TRBV10-3 and TRBJ2-2; D may be TRBD1 or TRBD2 (5 bases each). Germline-derived CDR1 and CDR2 are ENHRY and SYGVKD. The CDR3 has 15 amino acids. Between the trimmed V and J ends, which lost 3 bases and 2 bases, there was a span of 10 bases. The CDR3, as DNA: TGTGCCATCAGTGAAGGGACGGCTAACACCGGGGAGCTGTTTTTT. This gives the protein CAISEGTANTGELFF.

V usage is TRBV28 and J usage is TRBJ1-3; the match to TRBD1 covers 7 bases. Germline trimming cut 5 bases from V and 0 bases from J; bases unmatched to any gene: 7. The CDR3 covers 16 residues. Per the germline V gene, CDR1 is MDHEN and CDR2 is SYDVKM. The CDR3 region has the DNA TGTGCCAGCAGTCCGGGACAGCTTATCTCTGGAAACACCATATATTTT. This codes for CASSPGQLISGNTIYF.

The CDR3 loop is CASSRQRLPSTDTQYF. The DNA for the CDR3 is TGTGCCAGTAGTCGACAGCGACTTCCTAGCACAGATACGCAGTATTTT. The V and J genes are TRBV19 and TRBJ2-3; the D gene is possibly TRBD1 (5 bases). The CDR3 runs to 16 residues. V lost 5 bases and J lost 0, with 15 bases in between. Germline V gives CDR1 LNHDA, CDR2 SQIVND (reference sequence). The whole variable domain, filled in from reference TRBV19 and TRBJ2-3, reads DGGITQSPKYLFRKEGQNVTLSCEQNLNHDAMYWYRQDPGQGLRLIYYSQIVNDFQKGDIAEGYSVSREKKESFPLTVTSAQKNPTAFYLCASSRQRLPSTDTQYFGPGTRLTVL.

There are many counts of this clonotype. The chain joins TRBV4-2 to TRBJ2-3; 7 bases are a match to TRBD2. The germline gives CDR1 LGHNA, CDR2 YNFKEQ. The CDR3 covers 16 residues. V lost 0 bases to trimming and J lost 5 bases; unmatched junction nucleotides: 8. DNA for the CDR3: TGTGCCAGCAGCCAAGATGCGGTAGCGGGCGAAGATACGCAGTATTTT. It encodes CASSQDAVAGEDTQYF.

Ten or more counts support this clonotype. This sequence joins TRBV7-2 and TRBJ2-1; D assignment may be TRBD1 or TRBD2 (5 bases each). With 3 bases removed from V and 8 bases from J, the gap between germline ends came to 11 bases. Germline CDR1 and CDR2: SGHTA and FQGNSA. The CDR3 is made up of 13 amino acids. Written as DNA, the CDR3 is TGTGCCAGCAGCTTCGCCCAGGGACATGAGCAGTTCTTC. Protein sequence: CASSFAQGHEQFF.

Worth noting for this clonotype: A clone one base away is much larger, so this may be a read error. The genes are TRBV7-2 and TRBJ1-5, with TRBD1 identical over 7 bases. Germline CDR1 is SGHTA and CDR2 is FQGNSA. The CDR3 contains 13 residues. V was pared by 4 bases and J by 6 bases, with 3 bases of the junction left unmatched. Here the CDR3 DNA reads TGTGCCAGCAGCTCCGACAGGGTTCAGCCCCAGCATTTT. Translated, it gives CASSSDRVQPQHF. Full variable domain (outside the CDR3, taken from reference TRBV7-2 and TRBJ1-5): GAGVSQSPSNKVTEKGKDVELRCDPISGHTALYWYRQSLGQGLEFLIYFQGNSAPDKSGLPSDRFSAERTGGSVSTLTIQRTQQEDSAVYLCASSSDRVQPQHFGDGTRLSIL.

A few counts support this clonotype. The rearrangement links TRBV5-6 to TRBJ1-1; D is unclear. The germline V gene has CDR1 SGHDT and CDR2 YYEEEE. Trimming took 0 bases from V and 6 from J, leaving 12 bases between them. CDR3 length equals 14 residues. Written as DNA, the CDR3 is TGTGCCAGCAGCTTGGCCGGGTCGAGGGCTGAAGCTTTCTTT. Protein product: CASSLAGSRAEAFF.

In its sample, this clonotype was seen many times. The chain employs TRBV6-2 or TRBV6-3 and TRBJ2-1; 8 nucleotides agree with TRBD2. V was pared by 7 bases and J by 1 base, with 3 bases of the junction left unmatched. Germline values: CDR1 MNHEY, CDR2 SVGEGT. The CDR3 has 14 residues. In DNA form, the CDR3 reads TGTGCCAGCATACTAGCGGCGTCCTACAATGAGCAGTTCTTC. Residues: CASILAASYNEQFF.

This clonotype was seen ten or more times. V and J are TRBV7-3 and TRBJ1-2, with no clear D. This CDR3 has 13 amino acids. Germline loops: CDR1 SGHTA, CDR2 FQGTGA. V lost 2 bases to trimming and J lost 8 bases, with 12 bases between them. CDR3 in amino acids: CASSLGRGGGYTF. CDR3 nucleotides: TGTGCCAGCAGCTTAGGACGTGGAGGGGGCTACACCTTC.

This clonotype has ten or more counts. The rearrangement uses TRBV7-2 and TRBJ2-3, with TRBD2 matching 12 bases. CDR1 SGHTA and CDR2 FQGNSA come from the germline V gene. The CDR3 loop spans 16 amino acids. The V and J ends lost 7 bases and 2 bases, in that order; junction bases with no gene match: 7. In nucleotides, the CDR3 is TGTGCCAGCATGCTGACTAGCGGGGGTTACACAGATACGCAGTATTTT. Protein: CASMLTSGGYTDTQYF.

The chain has TRBV19 and TRBJ1-6, with D possibly matching TRBD1 (5 bases). In germline, CDR1 is LNHDA, CDR2 SQIVND (reference sequence). Trimming pared 6 bases from V and 4 bases from J, leaving 7 bases between. The CDR3 totals 13 residues. CDR3 nucleotide sequence: TGTGCCAGTAGCTGGGGGTATAATTCACCCCTCCACTTT. Translating gives CASSWGYNSPLHF.

This clonotype has at least ten counts. This chain uses TRBV7-2 with TRBJ1-5, with D possibly matching TRBD1 (6 bases). V was trimmed by 4 bases and J by 3 bases, leaving 16 bases between them. The germline CDR1 and CDR2 sequences are SGHTA and FQGNSA. This CDR3 spans 16 amino acids. DNA for the CDR3: TGTGCCAGCAGCTACCACCCTGACAGGACCAATCAGCCCCAGCATTTT. Translation gives CASSYHPDRTNQPQHF. The variable domain in full, completed from reference TRBV7-2 and TRBJ1-5, reads GAGVSQSPSNKVTEKGKDVELRCDPISGHTALYWYRQSLGQGLEFLIYFQGNSAPDKSGLPSDRFSAERTGGSVSTLTIQRTQQEDSAVYLCASSYHPDRTNQPQHFGDGTRLSIL.

The CDR3 loop is CASSPGTGVTYSNQPQHF. As DNA, the CDR3 is TGTGCCAGCAGTCCCGGGACAGGGGTCACATATAGCAATCAGCCCCAGCATTTT. The V call is TRBV7-2, the J call TRBJ1-5, with 10 positions matching TRBD1. The germline V gene has CDR1 SGHTA and CDR2 FQGNSA. With V trimmed by 6 bases and J by 0 bases, 11 bases remained unmatched. The CDR3 has 18 residues.